This paragraph covers one T cell receptor (beta chain) sequence. This table comes from immunoSEQ multiplex PCR, and its TCRdb copy is limited to in-frame clones, with some not included. The sample records around 57,000 clones, approximately 90% being singletons. Germline CDR1 and CDR2: LNHDA and SQIVND (reference sequence). Trimming cost V 4 bases and J 6 bases, with 15 bases left between them. The CDR3 length is 14 residues. This sample was taken from a study of T cell changes during pregnancy in multiple sclerosis. V usage is TRBV19 and J usage is TRBJ1-2, with D maybe TRBD1 (6 bases). The sample in question was CD4+ T cells from peripheral blood mononuclear cells, obtained after pregnancy. The clonotype was recovered from a female donor in good health, enrolled as a control in a pregnancy study. The CDR3 region has the DNA TGTGCCAGTAGTACCGGATACAGGGCGGATGGCTACACCTTC. Its translation is CASSTGYRADGYTF.